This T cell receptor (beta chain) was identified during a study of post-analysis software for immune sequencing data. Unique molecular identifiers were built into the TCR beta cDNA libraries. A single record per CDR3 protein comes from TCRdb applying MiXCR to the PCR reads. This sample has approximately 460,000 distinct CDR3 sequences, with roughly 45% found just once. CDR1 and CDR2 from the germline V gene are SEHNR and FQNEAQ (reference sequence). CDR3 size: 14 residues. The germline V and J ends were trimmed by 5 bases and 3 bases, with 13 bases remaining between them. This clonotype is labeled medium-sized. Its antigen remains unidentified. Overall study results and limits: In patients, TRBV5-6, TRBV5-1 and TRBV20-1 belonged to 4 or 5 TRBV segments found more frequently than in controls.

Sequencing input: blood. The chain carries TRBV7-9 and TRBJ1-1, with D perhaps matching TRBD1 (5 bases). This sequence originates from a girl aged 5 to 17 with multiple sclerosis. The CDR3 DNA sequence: TGTGCCAGCAGCCCGAAGGGGCGGGACACTGAAGCTTTCTTT. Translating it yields CASSPKGRDTEAFF.